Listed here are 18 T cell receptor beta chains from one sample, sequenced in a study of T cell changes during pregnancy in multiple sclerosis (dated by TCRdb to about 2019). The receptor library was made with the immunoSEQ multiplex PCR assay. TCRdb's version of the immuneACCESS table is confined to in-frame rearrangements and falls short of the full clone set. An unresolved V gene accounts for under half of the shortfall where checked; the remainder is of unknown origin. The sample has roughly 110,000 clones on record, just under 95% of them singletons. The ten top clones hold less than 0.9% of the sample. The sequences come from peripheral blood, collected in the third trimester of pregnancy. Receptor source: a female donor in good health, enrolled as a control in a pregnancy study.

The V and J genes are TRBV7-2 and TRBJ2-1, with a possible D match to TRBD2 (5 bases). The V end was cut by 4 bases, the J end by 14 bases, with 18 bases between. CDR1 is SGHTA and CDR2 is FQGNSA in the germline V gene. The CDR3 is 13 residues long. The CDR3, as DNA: TGTGCCAGCAGCTCCCTTTCCGGGGAAGTGGAGTTCTTC. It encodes CASSSLSGEVEFF.

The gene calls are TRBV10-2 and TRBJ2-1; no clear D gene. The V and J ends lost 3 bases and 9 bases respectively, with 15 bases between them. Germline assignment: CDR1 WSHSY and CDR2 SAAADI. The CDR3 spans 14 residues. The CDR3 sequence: CASSDQVSDLEQFF. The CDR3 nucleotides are TGCGCCAGCAGTGACCAGGTTTCGGATCTTGAGCAGTTCTTC.

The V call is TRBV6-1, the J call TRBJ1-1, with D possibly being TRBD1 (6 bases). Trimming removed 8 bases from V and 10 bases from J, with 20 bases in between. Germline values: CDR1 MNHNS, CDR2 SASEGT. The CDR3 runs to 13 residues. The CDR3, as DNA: TGTGCCAGCGATACTCGGGGGGCTCTAAGAGCTTTCTTT. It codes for CASDTRGALRAFF.

In DNA form, the CDR3 reads TGTGCCAGCAGTGCCGGGACAATGAACACCGGGGAGCTGTTTTTT. Amino acid sequence: CASSAGTMNTGELFF. The chain recombines TRBV9 with TRBJ2-2; possible D gene TRBD1, 6 bases. The V end lost 5 bases, the J end lost 1 base, and 12 bases lay between the germline ends. Germline values: CDR1 SGDLS, CDR2 YYNGEE. There are 15 residues in the CDR3. The full variable domain, completed using reference TRBV9 and TRBJ2-2, is DSGVTQTPKHLITATGQRVTLRCSPRSGDLSVYWYQQSLDQGLQFLIQYYNGEERAKGNILERFSAQQFPDLHSELNLSSLELGDSALYFCASSAGTMNTGELFFGEGSRLTVL.

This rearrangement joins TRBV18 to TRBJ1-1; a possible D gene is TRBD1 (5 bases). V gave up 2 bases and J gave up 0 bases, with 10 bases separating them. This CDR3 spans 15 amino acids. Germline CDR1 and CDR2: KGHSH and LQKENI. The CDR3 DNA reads TGTGCCAGCTCACCATTGGGGGGAATGAACACTGAAGCTTTCTTT. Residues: CASSPLGGMNTEAFF.

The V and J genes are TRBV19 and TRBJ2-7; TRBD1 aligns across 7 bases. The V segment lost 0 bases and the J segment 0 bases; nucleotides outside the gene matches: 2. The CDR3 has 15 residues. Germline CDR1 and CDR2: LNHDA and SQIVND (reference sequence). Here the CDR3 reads CASSIEAGGSYEQYF. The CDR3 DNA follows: TGTGCCAGTAGTATAGAGGCAGGGGGCTCCTACGAGCAGTACTTC.

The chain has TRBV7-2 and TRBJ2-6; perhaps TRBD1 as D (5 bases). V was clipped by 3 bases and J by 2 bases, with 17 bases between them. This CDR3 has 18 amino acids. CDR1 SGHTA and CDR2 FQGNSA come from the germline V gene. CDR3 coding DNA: TGTGCCAGCAGCTTGAAATTCCGCGTAGGGGCTGGGGCCAACGTCCTGACTTTC. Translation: CASSLKFRVGAGANVLTF.

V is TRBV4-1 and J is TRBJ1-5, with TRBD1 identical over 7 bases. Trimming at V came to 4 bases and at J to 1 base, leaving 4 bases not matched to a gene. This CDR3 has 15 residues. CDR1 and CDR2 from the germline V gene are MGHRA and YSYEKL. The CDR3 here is CASSLTTGSNQPQHF. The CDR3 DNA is TGCGCCAGCAGCCTAACGACAGGGAGCAATCAGCCCCAGCATTTT.

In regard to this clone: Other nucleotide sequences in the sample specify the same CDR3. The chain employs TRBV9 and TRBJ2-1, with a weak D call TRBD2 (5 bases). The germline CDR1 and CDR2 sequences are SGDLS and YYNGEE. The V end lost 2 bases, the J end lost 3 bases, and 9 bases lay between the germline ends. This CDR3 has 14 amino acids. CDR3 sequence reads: CASSVSGDYNEQFF. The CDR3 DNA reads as TGTGCCAGCAGCGTTTCCGGGGACTACAATGAGCAGTTCTTC.

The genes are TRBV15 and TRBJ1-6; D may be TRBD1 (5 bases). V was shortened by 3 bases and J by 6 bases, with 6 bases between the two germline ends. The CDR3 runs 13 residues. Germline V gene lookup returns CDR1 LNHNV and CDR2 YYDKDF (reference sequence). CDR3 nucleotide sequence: TGTGCCACCAGCAGGACAGCTAATTCACCCCTCCACTTT. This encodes CATSRTANSPLHF.

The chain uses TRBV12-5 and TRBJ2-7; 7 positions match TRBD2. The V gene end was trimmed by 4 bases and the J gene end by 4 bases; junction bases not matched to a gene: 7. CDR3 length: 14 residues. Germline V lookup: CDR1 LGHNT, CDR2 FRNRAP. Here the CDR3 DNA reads TGTGCTAGTGGTTCTCTCCGGGGGGTTTACGAGCAGTACTTC. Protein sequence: CASGSLRGVYEQYF. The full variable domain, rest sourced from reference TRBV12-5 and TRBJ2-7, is DARVTQTPRHKVTEMGQEVTMRCQPILGHNTVFWYRQTMMQGLELLAYFRNRAPLDDSGMPKDRFSAEMPDATLATLKIQPSEPRDSAVYFCASGSLRGVYEQYFGPGTRLTVT.

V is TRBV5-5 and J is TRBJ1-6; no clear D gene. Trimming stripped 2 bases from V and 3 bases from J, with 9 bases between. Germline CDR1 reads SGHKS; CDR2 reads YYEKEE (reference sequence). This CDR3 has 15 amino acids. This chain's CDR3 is CASSFIQSYNSPLHF. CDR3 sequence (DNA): TGTGCCAGCAGCTTTATACAGAGCTATAATTCACCCCTCCACTTT.

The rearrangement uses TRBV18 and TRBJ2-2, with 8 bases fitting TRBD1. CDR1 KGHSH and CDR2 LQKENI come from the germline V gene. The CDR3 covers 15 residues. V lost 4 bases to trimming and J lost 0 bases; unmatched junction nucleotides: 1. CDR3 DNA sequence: TGTGCCAGCTCACTGGACAGGGCGAACACCGGGGAGCTGTTTTTT. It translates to CASSLDRANTGELFF. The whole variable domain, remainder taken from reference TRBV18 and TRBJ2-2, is NAGVMQNPRHLVRRRGQEARLRCSPMKGHSHVYWYRQLPEEGLKFMVYLQKENIIDESGMPKERFSAEFPKEGPSILRIQQVVRGDSAAYFCASSLDRANTGELFFGEGSRLTVL.

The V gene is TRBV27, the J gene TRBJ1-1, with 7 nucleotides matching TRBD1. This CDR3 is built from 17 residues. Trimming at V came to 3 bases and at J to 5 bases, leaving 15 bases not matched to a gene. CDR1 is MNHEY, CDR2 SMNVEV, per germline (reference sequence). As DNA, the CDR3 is TGTGCCAGCAGTTTTCGGGACAGAACTGTGCGAGGGACTGAAGCTTTCTTT. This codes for CASSFRDRTVRGTEAFF.

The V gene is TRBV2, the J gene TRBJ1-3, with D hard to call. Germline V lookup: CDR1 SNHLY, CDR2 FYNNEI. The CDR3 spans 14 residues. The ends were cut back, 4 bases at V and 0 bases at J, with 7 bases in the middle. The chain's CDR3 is CASSALDSGNTIYF. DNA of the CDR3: TGTGCCAGCAGTGCTCTAGACTCTGGAAACACCATATATTTT.

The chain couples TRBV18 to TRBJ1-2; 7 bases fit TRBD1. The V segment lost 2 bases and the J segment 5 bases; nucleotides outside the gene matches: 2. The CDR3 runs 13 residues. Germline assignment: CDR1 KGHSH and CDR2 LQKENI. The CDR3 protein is CASSPGTEYGYTF. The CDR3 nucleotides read TGTGCCAGCTCACCAGGGACAGAGTATGGCTACACCTTC.

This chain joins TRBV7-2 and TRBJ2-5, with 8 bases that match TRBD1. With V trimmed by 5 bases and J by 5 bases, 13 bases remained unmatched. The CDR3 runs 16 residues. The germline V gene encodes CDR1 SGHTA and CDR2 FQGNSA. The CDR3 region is CASSRNGQGRTETQYF. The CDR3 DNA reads TGTGCCAGCAGCCGAAACGGACAGGGACGCACGGAGACCCAGTACTTC.

CDR3 sequence (DNA): TGTGCCAGCAGCCCTACTAGCACCGGGGAGCTGTTTTTT. It specifies CASSPTSTGELFF. The rearrangement links TRBV6-4 to TRBJ2-2, with D perhaps TRBD2 (5 bases). Per the germline V gene, CDR1 is MRHNA and CDR2 is SNTAGT. CDR3 size: 13 residues. With 6 bases removed from V and 4 bases from J, the gap between germline ends came to 9 bases.